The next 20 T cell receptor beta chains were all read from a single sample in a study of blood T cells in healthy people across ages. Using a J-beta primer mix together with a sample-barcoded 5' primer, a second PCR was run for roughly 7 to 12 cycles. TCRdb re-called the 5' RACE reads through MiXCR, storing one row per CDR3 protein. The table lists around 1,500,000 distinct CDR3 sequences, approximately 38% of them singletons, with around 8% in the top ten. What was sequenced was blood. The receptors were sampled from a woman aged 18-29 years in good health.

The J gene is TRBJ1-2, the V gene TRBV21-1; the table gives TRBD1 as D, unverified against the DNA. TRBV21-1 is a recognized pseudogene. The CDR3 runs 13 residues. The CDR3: CASSKQGARGYTF. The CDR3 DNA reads TGTGCCAGCAGCAAACAGGGGGCACGCGGCTACACCTTC.

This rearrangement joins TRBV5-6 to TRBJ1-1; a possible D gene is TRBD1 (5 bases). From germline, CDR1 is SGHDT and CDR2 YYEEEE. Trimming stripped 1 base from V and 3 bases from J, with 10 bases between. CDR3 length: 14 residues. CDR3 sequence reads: CASSLFTGYTEAFF. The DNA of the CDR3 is TGTGCCAGCAGCTTGTTTACAGGCTACACTGAAGCTTTCTTT.

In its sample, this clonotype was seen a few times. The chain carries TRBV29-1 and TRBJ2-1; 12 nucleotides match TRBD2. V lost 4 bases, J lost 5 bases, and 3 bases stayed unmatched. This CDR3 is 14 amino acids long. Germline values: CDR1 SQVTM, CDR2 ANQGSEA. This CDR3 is CSVVASGGDNEQFF. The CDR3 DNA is TGCAGCGTTGTCGCTAGCGGGGGGGACAATGAGCAGTTCTTC.

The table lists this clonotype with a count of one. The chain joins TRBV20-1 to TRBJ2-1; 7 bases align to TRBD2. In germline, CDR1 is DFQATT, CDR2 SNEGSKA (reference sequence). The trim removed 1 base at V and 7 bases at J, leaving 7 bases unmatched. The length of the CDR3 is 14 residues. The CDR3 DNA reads TGCAGTGCTAGAGGTCGAGCGGGACCTAATGAGCAGTTCTTC. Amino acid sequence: CSARGRAGPNEQFF.

The CDR3 reads CASSLPGGNYNEQFF. The DNA for the CDR3 is TGCGCCAGCAGCTTGCCCGGGGGAAACTACAATGAGCAGTTCTTC. The chain employs TRBV5-1 and TRBJ2-1; D is perhaps TRBD2 (6 bases). The CDR3 contains 15 residues. V was pared by 1 base and J by 3 bases, with 11 bases between. From germline, CDR1 is SGHRS and CDR2 YFSETQ.

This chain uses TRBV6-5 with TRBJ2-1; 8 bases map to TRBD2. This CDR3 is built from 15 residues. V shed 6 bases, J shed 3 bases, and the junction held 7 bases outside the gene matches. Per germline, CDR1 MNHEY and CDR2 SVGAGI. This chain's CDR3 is CASSPGGAIYNEQFF. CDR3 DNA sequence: TGTGCCAGCAGCCCGGGGGGGGCGATCTACAATGAGCAGTTCTTC.

In DNA form, the CDR3 reads TGCGCCAGCAGCCAAGGGCGGGGAGGGGACAGAAACACTGAAGCTTTCTTT. Translating it yields CASSQGRGGDRNTEAFF. V usage is TRBV4-1 and J usage is TRBJ1-1; 7 nucleotides line up with TRBD1. J was trimmed by 2 bases and V by 1 base; bases with no gene match: 10. The germline CDR1 and CDR2 sequences are MGHRA and YSYEKL. The CDR3 length is 17 residues.

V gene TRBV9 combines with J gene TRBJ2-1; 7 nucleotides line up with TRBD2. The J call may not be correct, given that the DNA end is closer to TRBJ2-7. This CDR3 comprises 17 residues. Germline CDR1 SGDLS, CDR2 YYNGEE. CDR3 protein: CASSVDRGGSSYNEQYF. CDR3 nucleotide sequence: TGTGCCAGCAGCGTAGATAGGGGAGGGAGCTCCTACAATGAGCAGTACTTC.

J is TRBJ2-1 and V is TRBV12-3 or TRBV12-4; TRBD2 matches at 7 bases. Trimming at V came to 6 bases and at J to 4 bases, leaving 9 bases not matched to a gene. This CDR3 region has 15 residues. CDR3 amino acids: CASSRTAGDYNEQFF. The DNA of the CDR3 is TGTGCCAGCAGCCGGACGGCGGGAGATTACAATGAGCAGTTCTTC.

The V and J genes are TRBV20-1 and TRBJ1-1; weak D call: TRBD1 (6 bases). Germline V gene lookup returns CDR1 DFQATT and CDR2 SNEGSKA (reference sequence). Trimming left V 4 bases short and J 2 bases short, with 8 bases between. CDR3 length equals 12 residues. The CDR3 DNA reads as TGCAGTGCTACGACAGGCAACACTGAAGCTTTCTTT. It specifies CSATTGNTEAFF.

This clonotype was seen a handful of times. CDR3 residues: CASSSETSHYEQYF. CDR3 DNA: TGCGCCAGCAGCTCGGAAACTAGTCACTACGAGCAGTACTTC. The chain joins TRBV5-1 to TRBJ2-7; D is possibly TRBD2 (5 bases). The V and J ends lost 3 bases and 3 bases respectively, with 13 bases between them. The CDR3 extends over 14 amino acids. Germline assignment: CDR1 SGHRS and CDR2 YFSETQ.

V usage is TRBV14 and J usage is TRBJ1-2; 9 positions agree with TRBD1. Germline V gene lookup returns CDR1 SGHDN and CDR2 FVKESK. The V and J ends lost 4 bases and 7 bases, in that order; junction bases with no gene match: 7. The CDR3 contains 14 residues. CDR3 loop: CASSPLGQGLGYTF. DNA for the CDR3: TGTGCCAGCAGCCCCCTGGGACAGGGTCTTGGCTACACCTTC.

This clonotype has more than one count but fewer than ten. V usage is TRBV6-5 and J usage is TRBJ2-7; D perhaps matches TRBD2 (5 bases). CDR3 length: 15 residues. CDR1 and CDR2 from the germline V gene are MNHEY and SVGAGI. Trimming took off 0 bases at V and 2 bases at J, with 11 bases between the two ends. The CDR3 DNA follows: TGTGCCAGCAGTTACTCGGGCGGGTTGACCTACGAGCAGTACTTC. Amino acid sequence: CASSYSGGLTYEQYF.

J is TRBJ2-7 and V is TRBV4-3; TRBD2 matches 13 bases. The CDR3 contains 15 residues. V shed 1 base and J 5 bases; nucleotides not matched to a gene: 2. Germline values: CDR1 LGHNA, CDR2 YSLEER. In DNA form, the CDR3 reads TGCGCCAGCAGCCAAGTACTAGCGGGAGGGCACGAGCAGTACTTC. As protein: CASSQVLAGGHEQYF.

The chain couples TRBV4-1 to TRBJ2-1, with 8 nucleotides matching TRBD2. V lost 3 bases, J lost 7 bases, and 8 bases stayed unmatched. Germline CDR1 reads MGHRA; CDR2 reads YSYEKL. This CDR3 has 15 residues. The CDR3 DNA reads TGCGCCAGCAGCCAGGGGGGGGGCGGGGGGAATGAGCAGTTCTTC. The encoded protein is CASSQGGGGGNEQFF.

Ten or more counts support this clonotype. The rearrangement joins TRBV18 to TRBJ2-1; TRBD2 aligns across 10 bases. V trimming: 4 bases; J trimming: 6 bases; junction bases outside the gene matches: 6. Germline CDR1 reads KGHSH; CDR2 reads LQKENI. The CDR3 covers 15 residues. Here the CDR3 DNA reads TGTGCCAGCTCACTCTCTAGCGGGAGTCTCAATGAGCAGTTCTTC. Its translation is CASSLSSGSLNEQFF.

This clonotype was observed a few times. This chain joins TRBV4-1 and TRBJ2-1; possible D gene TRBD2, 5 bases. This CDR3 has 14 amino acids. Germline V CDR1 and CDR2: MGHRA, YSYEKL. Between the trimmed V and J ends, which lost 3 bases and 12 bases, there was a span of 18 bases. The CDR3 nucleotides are TGCGCCAGCAGCCAGCTTCAACCTCCGGGAACGCAGTTCTTC. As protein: CASSQLQPPGTQFF.

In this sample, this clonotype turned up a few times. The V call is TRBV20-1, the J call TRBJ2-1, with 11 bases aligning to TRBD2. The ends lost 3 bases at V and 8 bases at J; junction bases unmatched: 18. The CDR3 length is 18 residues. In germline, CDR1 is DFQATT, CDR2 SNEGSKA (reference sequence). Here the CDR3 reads CSASAWETSGSPWDEQFF. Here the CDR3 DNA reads TGCAGTGCTAGTGCGTGGGAAACTAGCGGGAGCCCGTGGGATGAGCAGTTCTTC.

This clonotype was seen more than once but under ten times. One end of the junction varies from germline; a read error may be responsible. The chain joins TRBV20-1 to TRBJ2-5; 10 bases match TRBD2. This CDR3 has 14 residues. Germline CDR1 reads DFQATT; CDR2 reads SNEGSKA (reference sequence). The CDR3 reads CSATTSGVRETQYF. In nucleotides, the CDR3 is TGCAGCGCTACCACTAGCGGGGTGAGAGAGACCCAGTACTTC.

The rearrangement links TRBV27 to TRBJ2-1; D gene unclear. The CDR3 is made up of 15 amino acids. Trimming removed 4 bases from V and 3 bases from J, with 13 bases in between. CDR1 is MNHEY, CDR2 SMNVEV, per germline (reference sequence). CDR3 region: CASSSSPPIYNEQFF. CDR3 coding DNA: TGTGCCAGCAGTTCGTCGCCCCCCATCTACAATGAGCAGTTCTTC.